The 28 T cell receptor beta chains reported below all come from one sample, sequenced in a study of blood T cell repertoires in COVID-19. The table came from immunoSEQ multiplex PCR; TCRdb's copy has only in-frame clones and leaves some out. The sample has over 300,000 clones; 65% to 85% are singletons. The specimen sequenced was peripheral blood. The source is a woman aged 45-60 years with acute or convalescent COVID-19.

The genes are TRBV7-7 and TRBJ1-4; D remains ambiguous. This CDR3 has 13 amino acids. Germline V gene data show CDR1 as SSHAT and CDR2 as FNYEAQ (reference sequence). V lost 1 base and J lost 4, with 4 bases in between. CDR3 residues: CASSLGLNEKLFF. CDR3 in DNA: TGTGCCAGCAGCTTAGGACTTAATGAAAAACTGTTTTTT.

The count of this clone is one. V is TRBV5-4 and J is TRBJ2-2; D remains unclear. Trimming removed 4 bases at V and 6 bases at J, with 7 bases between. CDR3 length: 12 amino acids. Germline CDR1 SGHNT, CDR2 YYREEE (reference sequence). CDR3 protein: CASSRDSGELFF. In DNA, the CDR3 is TGTGCCAGCAGCAGAGATTCCGGGGAGCTGTTTTTT.

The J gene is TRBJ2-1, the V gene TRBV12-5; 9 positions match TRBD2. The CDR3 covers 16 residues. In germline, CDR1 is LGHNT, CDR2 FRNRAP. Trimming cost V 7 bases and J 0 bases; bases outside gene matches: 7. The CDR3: CASAPSSGSSYNEQFF. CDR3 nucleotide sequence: TGTGCTAGTGCCCCGAGTAGCGGGAGCTCCTACAATGAGCAGTTCTTC.

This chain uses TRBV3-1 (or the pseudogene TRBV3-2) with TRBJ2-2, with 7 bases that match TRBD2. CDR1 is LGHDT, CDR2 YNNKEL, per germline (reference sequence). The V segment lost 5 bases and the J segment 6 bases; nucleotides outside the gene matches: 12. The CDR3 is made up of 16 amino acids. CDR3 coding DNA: TGTGCCAGCAGCTACTACGGCGGGGGAGGGTCCGGGGAGCTGTTTTTT. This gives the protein CASSYYGGGGSGELFF.

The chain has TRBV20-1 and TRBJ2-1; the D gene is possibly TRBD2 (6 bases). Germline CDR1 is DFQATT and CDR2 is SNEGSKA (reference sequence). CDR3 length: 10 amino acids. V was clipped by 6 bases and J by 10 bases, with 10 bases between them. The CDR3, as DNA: TGCAGTGCCGCGGGGTGGGAGCAGTTCTTC. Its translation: CSAAGWEQFF.

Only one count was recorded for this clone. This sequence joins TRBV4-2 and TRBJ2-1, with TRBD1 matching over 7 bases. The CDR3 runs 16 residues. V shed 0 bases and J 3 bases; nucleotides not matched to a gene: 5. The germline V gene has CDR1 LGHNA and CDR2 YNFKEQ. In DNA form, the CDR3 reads TGTGCCAGCAGCCAAGAGTATGGGACAGTCTACAATGAGCAGTTCTTC. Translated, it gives CASSQEYGTVYNEQFF.

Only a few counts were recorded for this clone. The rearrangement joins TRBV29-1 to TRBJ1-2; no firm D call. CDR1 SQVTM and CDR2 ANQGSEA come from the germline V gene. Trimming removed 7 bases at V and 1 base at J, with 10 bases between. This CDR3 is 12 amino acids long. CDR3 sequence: CSAGSGNYGYTF. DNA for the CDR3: TGCAGCGCCGGAAGCGGTAACTATGGCTACACCTTC.

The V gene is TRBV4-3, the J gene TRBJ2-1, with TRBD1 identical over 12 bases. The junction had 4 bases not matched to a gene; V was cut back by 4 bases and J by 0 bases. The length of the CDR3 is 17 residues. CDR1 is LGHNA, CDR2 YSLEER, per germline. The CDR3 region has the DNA TGCGCCAGCAGCCGAGAGGGACAGGGGGCCTCCTACAATGAGCAGTTCTTC. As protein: CASSREGQGASYNEQFF.

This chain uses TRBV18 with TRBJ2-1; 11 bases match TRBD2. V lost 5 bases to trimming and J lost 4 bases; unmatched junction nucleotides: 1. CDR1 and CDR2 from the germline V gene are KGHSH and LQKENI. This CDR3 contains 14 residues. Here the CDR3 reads CASSRTSGYNEQFF. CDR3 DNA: TGTGCCAGCTCAAGGACTAGCGGGTACAATGAGCAGTTCTTC.

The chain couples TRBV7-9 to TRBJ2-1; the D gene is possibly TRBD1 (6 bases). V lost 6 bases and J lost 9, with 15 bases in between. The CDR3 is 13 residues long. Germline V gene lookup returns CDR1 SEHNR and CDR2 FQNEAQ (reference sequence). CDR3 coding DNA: TGTGCCAGCAGGTCACAGGGCGGCGGTGAGCAGTTCTTC. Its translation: CASRSQGGGEQFF.

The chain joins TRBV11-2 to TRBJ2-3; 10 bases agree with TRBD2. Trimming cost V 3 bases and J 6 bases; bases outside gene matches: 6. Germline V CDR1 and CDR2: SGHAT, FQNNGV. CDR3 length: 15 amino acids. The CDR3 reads CASSLKAGGPDTQYF. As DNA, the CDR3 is TGTGCCAGCAGCTTGAAAGCGGGAGGGCCGGATACGCAGTATTTT.

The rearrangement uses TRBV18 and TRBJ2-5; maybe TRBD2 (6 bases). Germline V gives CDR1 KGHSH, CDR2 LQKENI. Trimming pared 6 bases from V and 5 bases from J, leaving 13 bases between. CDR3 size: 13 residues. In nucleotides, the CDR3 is TGTGCCAGCTCGAGCGGGCCGTCGGAGACCCAGTACTTC. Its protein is CASSSGPSETQYF.

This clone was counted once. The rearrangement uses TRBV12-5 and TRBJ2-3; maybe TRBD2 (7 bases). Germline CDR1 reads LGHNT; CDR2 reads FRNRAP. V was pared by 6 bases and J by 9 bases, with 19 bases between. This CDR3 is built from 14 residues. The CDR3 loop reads CASGPSSGGRTQYF. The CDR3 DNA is TGTGCTAGTGGACCATCATCGGGGGGCCGGACGCAGTATTTT.

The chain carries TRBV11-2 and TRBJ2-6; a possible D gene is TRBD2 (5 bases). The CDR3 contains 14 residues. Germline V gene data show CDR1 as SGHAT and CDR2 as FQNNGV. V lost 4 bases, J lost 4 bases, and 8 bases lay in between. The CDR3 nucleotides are TGTGCCAGCAGCTGGAGCGGAGGGGCCAACGTCCTGACTTTC. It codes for CASSWSGGANVLTF.

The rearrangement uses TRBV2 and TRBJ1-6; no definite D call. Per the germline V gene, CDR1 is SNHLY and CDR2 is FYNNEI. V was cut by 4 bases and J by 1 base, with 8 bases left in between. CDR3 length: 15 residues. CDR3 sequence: CASSAGPSYNSPLHF. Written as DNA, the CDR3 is TGTGCCAGCAGTGCTGGCCCGTCCTATAATTCACCCCTCCACTTT.

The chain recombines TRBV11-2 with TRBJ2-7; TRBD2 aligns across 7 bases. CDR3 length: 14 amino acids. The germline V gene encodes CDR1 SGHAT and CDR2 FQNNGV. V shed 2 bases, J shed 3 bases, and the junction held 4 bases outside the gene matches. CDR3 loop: CASSLTGGGYEQYV. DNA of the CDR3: TGTGCCAGCAGCTTAACGGGCGGGGGCTACGAGCAGTACGTC.

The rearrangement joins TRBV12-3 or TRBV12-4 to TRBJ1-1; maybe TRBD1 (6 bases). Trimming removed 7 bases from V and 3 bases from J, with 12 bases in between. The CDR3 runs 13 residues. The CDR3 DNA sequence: TGTGCCAGCAAGGCAGGGGTTTACACTGAAGCTTTCTTT. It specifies CASKAGVYTEAFF.

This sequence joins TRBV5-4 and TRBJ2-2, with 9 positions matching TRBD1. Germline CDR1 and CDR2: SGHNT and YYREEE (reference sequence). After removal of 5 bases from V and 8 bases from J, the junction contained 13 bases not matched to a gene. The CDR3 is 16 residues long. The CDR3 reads CASSPAWTGEVGELFF. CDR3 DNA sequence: TGTGCCAGCAGTCCAGCCTGGACAGGGGAAGTGGGGGAGCTGTTTTTT.

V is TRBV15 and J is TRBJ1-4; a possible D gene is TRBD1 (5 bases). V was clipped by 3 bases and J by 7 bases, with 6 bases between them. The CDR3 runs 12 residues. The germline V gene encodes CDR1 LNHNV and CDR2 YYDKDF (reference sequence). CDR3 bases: TGTGCCACCAGCAGGGGGCCTGAAAAACTGTTTTTT. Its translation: CATSRGPEKLFF. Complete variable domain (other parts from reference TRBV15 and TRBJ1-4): DAMVIQNPRYQVTQFGKPVTLSCSQTLNHNVMYWYQQKSSQAPKLLFHYYDKDFNNEADTPDNFQSRRPNTSFCFLDIRSPGLGDTAMYLCATSRGPEKLFFGSGTQLSVL.

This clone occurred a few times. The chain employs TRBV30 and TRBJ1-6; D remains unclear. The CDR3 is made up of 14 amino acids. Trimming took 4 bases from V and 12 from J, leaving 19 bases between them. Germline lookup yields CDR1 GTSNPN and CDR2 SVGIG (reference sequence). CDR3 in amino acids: CAWMEGMAQIPLHF. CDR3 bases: TGTGCCTGGATGGAGGGAATGGCCCAGATACCCCTCCACTTT.

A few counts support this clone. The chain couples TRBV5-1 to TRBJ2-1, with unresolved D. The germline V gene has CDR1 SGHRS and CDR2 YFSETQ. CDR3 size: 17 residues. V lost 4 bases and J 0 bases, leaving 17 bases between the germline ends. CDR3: CASSLISFESSYNEQFF. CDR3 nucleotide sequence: TGCGCCAGCAGCCTCATATCATTCGAGAGCTCCTACAATGAGCAGTTCTTC.

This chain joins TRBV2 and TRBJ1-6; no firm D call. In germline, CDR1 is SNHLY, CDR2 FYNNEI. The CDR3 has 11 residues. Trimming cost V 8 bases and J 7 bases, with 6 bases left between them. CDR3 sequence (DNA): TGTGCCAGCCAGTGGAATTCACCCCTCCACTTT. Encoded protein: CASQWNSPLHF.

The CDR3 nucleotides read TGTGCCAGCAGCTTACAGGGGGCGACAGATACGCAGTATTTT. This sequence encodes CASSLQGATDTQYF. This chain joins TRBV7-9 and TRBJ2-3; 8 nucleotides match TRBD1. This CDR3 spans 14 amino acids. V dropped 2 bases and J dropped 3; count of bases not matched to a gene: 1. The V gene's germline CDR1 is SEHNR and CDR2 FQNEAQ (reference sequence).

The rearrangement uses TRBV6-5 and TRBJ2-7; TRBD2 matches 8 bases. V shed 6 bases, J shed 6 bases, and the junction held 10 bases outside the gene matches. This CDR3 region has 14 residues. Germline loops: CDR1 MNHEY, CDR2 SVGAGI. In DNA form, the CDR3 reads TGTGCCAGCAGAGAGGAGCGGGAGCCGGGCGAGCAGTACTTC. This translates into CASREEREPGEQYF.

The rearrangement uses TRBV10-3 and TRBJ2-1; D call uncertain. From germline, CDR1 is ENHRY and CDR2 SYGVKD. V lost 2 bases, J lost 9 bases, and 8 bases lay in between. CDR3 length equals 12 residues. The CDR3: CAISEQLGEQFF. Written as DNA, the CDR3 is TGTGCCATCAGTGAGCAGCTAGGTGAGCAGTTCTTC.

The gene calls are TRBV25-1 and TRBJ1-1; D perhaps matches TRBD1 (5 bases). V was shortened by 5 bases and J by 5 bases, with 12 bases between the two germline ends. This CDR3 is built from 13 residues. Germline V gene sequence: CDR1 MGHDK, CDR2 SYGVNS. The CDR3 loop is CASSRGGDTEAFF. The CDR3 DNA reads TGTGCCAGCAGTCGTGGGGGGGATACTGAAGCTTTCTTT.

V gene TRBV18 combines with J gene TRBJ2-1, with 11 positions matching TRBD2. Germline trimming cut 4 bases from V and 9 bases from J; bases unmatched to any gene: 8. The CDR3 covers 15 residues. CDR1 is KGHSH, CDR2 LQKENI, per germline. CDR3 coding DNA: TGTGCCAGCTCACTCAAAAGGCTAGCGGGAGGTGAGCAGTTCTTC. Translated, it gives CASSLKRLAGGEQFF.

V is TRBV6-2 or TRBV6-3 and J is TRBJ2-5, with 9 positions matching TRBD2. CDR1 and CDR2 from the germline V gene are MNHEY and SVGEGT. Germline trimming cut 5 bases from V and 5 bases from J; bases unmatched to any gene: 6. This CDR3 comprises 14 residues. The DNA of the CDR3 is TGTGCCAGCAGTCTTCCTAGCGGGGTGGAGACCCAGTACTTC. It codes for CASSLPSGVETQYF.